This entry lists 30 T cell receptor beta chains sequenced from one sample in a study of regulatory T cells in long-lasting Graves disease. Time point indicated: persistent/refractory GD, antithyroid drugs over 5 years with positive TRAb. Researchers made the TCR library from RNA that was extracted from PBMCs. In building TCR beta libraries, iRepertoire HTBI primers were used together with Arm-PCR of CDR3 regions. TCRdb independently ran MiXCR on the multiplex PCR reads; one entry per CDR3 protein. This table holds roughly 470,000 distinct CDR3 sequences, about a fifth found once. This material consisted of peripheral blood mononuclear cells (PBMCs), taken when the disease was refractory, from a patient treated with antithyroid drugs. These TCRs come from a female donor with Graves disease.

This clonotype was seen ten or more times. The J gene is TRBJ2-7, the V gene TRBV5-1; tentatively, D is TRBD1 (5 bases). Trimming left V 5 bases short and J 3 bases short, with 9 bases between. Germline assignment: CDR1 SGHRS and CDR2 YFSETQ. This CDR3 has 12 amino acids. CDR3 amino acids: CASSVDSYEQYF. The CDR3 nucleotides are TGCGCCAGCAGTGTAGACAGCTACGAGCAGTACTTC.

The genes are TRBV28 and TRBJ2-7; 12 bases line up with TRBD1. Germline V gene sequence: CDR1 MDHEN, CDR2 SYDVKM. The CDR3 consists of 13 residues. V was clipped by 10 bases and J by 5 bases; unmatched bases: 6. The CDR3 DNA reads TGTGCCATATCCGGGACAGGGGGCAACGAGCAGTACTTC. The encoded protein is CAISGTGGNEQYF.

This chain joins TRBV12-3 or TRBV12-4 and TRBJ2-7; TRBD2 aligns across 10 bases. The J segment lost 3 bases and the V segment lost 2 bases, leaving 13 bases of the junction unmatched. CDR3 size: 18 residues. The CDR3 DNA follows: TGTGCCAGCAGTTTATATGGGCTAGCGGGAGCTTCGCGCTACGAGCAGTACTTC. It yields the protein CASSLYGLAGASRYEQYF.

In its sample, this clonotype was seen many times. The J gene is TRBJ1-1, the V gene TRBV28; D is perhaps TRBD1 (6 bases). This CDR3 is built from 14 residues. Per germline, CDR1 MDHEN and CDR2 SYDVKM. The V and J ends lost 5 bases and 1 base respectively, with 11 bases between them. CDR3 in DNA: TGTGCCAGCAGTACCACGGACAGGAACACTGAAGCTTTCTTT. Its translation is CASSTTDRNTEAFF.

This clonotype was found many times. This chain connects TRBV6-2 or TRBV6-3 to TRBJ2-7; D might be TRBD1 (6 bases). V was clipped by 4 bases and J by 2 bases, with 12 bases between them. The CDR3 totals 14 residues. Germline-derived CDR1 and CDR2 are MNHEY and SVGEGT. The DNA for the CDR3 is TGTGCCAGCAGTTTCGACAGGATAGCCTACGAGCAGTACTTC. This translates into CASSFDRIAYEQYF.

This clonotype was observed many times. The rearrangement links TRBV2 to TRBJ1-1; the match to TRBD1 covers 7 bases. The germline V gene has CDR1 SNHLY and CDR2 FYNNEI. The CDR3 extends over 16 amino acids. With V trimmed by 7 bases and J by 3 bases, 14 bases remained unmatched. CDR3 nucleotides: TGTGCCAGCACCGAAGGGATAGACAGGGAATACACTGAAGCTTTCTTT. This gives the protein CASTEGIDREYTEAFF. The entire variable domain, with the rest obtained from reference TRBV2 and TRBJ1-1, is as follows: EPEVTQTPSHQVTQMGQEVILRCVPISNHLYFYWYRQILGQKVEFLVSFYNNEISEKSEIFDDQFSVERPDGSNFTLKIRSTKLEDSAMYFCASTEGIDREYTEAFFGQGTRLTVV.

The chain uses TRBV7-3 and TRBJ2-2; 8 positions agree with TRBD1. V was pared by 4 bases and J by 4 bases, with 5 bases of the junction left unmatched. The CDR3 runs to 15 residues. Germline-derived CDR1 and CDR2 are SGHTA and FQGTGA. The CDR3 bases are TGTGCCAGCAGCTCGGGACAGGATGCCACCGGGGAGCTGTTTTTT. It encodes CASSSGQDATGELFF.

The CDR3 DNA reads TGTGCCAGCAGCGTATCCGACCGGGCCAGCCGTGAGACCCAGTACTTC. Its protein is CASSVSDRASRETQYF. This rearrangement joins TRBV9 to TRBJ2-5, with D uncertain. The CDR3 has 16 residues. Looked up from germline, CDR1 is SGDLS and CDR2 is YYNGEE. V shed 1 base and J shed 5 bases, with 18 bases lying between them.

In its sample, this clonotype was seen a few times. The V and J genes are TRBV27 and TRBJ1-4; tentatively, D is TRBD1 (6 bases). The CDR3 covers 15 residues. V lost 5 bases and J lost 5, with 15 bases in between. In germline, CDR1 is MNHEY, CDR2 SMNVEV (reference sequence). In nucleotides, the CDR3 is TGTGCCAGCAGTCCCTCGGCCGGGGGCAATGAAAAACTGTTTTTT. This codes for CASSPSAGGNEKLFF.

This chain connects TRBV30 to TRBJ2-3, with D possibly being TRBD1 (6 bases). Germline-derived CDR1 and CDR2 are GTSNPN and SVGIG (reference sequence). The CDR3 is made up of 16 amino acids. With 0 bases removed from V and 5 bases from J, the gap between germline ends came to 18 bases. In DNA, the CDR3 is TGTGCCTGGAGTGTTTTCCAGGGGCATCCTATAGATACGCAGTATTTT. Residues: CAWSVFQGHPIDTQYF. The variable domain in full, completed from reference TRBV30 and TRBJ2-3, reads SQTIHQWPATLVQPVGSPLSLECTVEGTSNPNLYWYRQAAGRGLQLLFYSVGIGQISSEVPQNLSASRPQDRQFILSSKKLLLSDSGFYLCAWSVFQGHPIDTQYFGPGTRLTVL.

This clonotype was recorded many times. V usage is TRBV2 and J usage is TRBJ2-7; D is perhaps TRBD2 (6 bases). CDR1 is SNHLY and CDR2 is FYNNEI in the germline V gene. The CDR3 spans 15 residues. V was clipped by 7 bases and J by 2 bases, with 18 bases between them. Here the CDR3 reads CASTPEKAGTYEQYF. The DNA for the CDR3 is TGTGCCAGCACCCCGGAAAAGGCGGGAACCTACGAGCAGTACTTC. Full variable domain (missing parts from reference TRBV2 and TRBJ2-7): EPEVTQTPSHQVTQMGQEVILRCVPISNHLYFYWYRQILGQKVEFLVSFYNNEISEKSEIFDDQFSVERPDGSNFTLKIRSTKLEDSAMYFCASTPEKAGTYEQYFGPGTRLTVT.

This clonotype was picked up many times. The rearrangement joins TRBV2 to TRBJ2-3, with 7 positions matching TRBD1. The CDR3 spans 13 residues. In germline, CDR1 is SNHLY, CDR2 FYNNEI. Trimming at V came to 9 bases and at J to 2 bases, leaving 5 bases not matched to a gene. The CDR3 DNA is TGTGCCAGGAGGGACAGCGACACAGATACGCAGTATTTT. It encodes CARRDSDTDTQYF.

This clonotype showed up just once. This rearrangement joins TRBV24-1 to TRBJ2-3; no clear D gene. Germline CDR1 reads KGHDR; CDR2 reads SFDVKD. The CDR3 length is 14 residues. V lost 4 bases, J lost 4 bases, and 11 bases lay in between. CDR3 coding DNA: TGTGCCACCAGTGACCCCGTACCCTCAGATACGCAGTATTTT. It yields the protein CATSDPVPSDTQYF.

In its sample, this clonotype was seen a few times. The J gene is TRBJ2-4, the V gene TRBV3-1, with 12 bases lining up with TRBD2. The ends lost 4 bases at V and 0 bases at J; junction bases unmatched: 13. The length of the CDR3 is 20 residues. Germline V gene data show CDR1 as LGHDT and CDR2 as YNNKEL (reference sequence). The CDR3 here is CASSPDTGLAGILAKNIQYF. For the CDR3, the DNA is TGTGCCAGCAGCCCGGACACCGGACTAGCGGGGATCCTAGCCAAAAACATTCAGTACTTC.

Concerning this clonotype itself: A junction end diverges from the germline sequence, so it may reflect a read error. The chain employs TRBV27 and TRBJ2-3, with D unresolved. This CDR3 contains 14 residues. Germline CDR1 and CDR2: MNHEY and SMNVEV (reference sequence). CDR3 region: CVSSPFRATDTQYF. CDR3 nucleotides: TGTGTCAGCAGTCCTTTTAGAGCCACAGATACGCAGTATTTT.

The chain has TRBV27 and TRBJ2-2; 11 positions match TRBD2. The junction had 10 bases not matched to a gene; V was cut back by 4 bases and J by 0 bases. This CDR3 comprises 19 residues. CDR1 and CDR2 from the germline V gene are MNHEY and SMNVEV (reference sequence). CDR3 protein: CASSSTGTSGLPNTGELFF. CDR3 in DNA: TGTGCCAGCAGTTCAACCGGGACTAGCGGCCTACCGAACACCGGGGAGCTGTTTTTT.

This clonotype was recorded at least ten times. The chain has TRBV27 and TRBJ1-4; D is uncertain. V lost 5 bases to trimming and J lost 13 bases, with 20 bases between them. The germline V gene has CDR1 MNHEY and CDR2 SMNVEV (reference sequence). The CDR3 is made up of 14 amino acids. In nucleotides, the CDR3 is TGTGCCAGCAGTACTAACTCCCAAAGGGTACGACTGTTTTTT. Its protein product is CASSTNSQRVRLFF.

V is TRBV3-1 and J is TRBJ2-4, with TRBD1 matching over 9 bases. The J segment lost 7 bases and the V segment lost 1 base, leaving 8 bases of the junction unmatched. CDR3 length: 16 residues. Germline V gene data show CDR1 as LGHDT and CDR2 as YNNKEL (reference sequence). The CDR3 is CASSQGPGQGGNIQYF. In DNA form, the CDR3 reads TGTGCCAGCAGCCAAGGGCCGGGACAGGGAGGCAACATTCAGTACTTC.

This clonotype appeared a few times. The rearrangement joins TRBV20-1 to TRBJ1-5; no clear D. The V end lost 0 bases, the J end lost 9 bases, and 12 bases lay between the germline ends. The CDR3 has 13 amino acids. In germline, CDR1 is DFQATT, CDR2 SNEGSKA (reference sequence). CDR3 bases: TGCAGTGCTAGAGACCCGACCGCACGGCCCCAGCATTTT. Translating gives CSARDPTARPQHF.

V is TRBV20-1 and J is TRBJ2-5; the match to TRBD1 covers 9 bases. The end of the DNA is better explained by TRBJ2-7, so the J call may be wrong. Germline V gene data show CDR1 as DFQATT and CDR2 as SNEGSKA (reference sequence). This CDR3 comprises 18 residues. The CDR3 spells CSARVSGQGNSLAYEQYF. The CDR3 DNA sequence: TGCAGTGCTAGAGTGTCGGGACAGGGTAATTCCCTTGCCTACGAGCAGTACTTC.

V and J are TRBV5-1 and TRBJ2-1, with a possible D match to TRBD2 (7 bases). This CDR3 contains 16 residues. V was trimmed by 0 bases and J by 5 bases, leaving 15 bases between them. Germline V gives CDR1 SGHRS, CDR2 YFSETQ. The CDR3 bases are TGCGCCAGCAGCTTGGTTTTTTCGGGGGGCCACAATGAGCAGTTCTTC. Its protein product is CASSLVFSGGHNEQFF.

V gene TRBV4-2 combines with J gene TRBJ1-2; no reliable D call. The germline CDR1 and CDR2 sequences are LGHNA and YNFKEQ. This CDR3 has 12 amino acids. Trimming shortened V by 4 bases and J by 7 bases, and 10 bases separated the two germline ends. CDR3 residues: CASSLPPGGYTF. In nucleotides, the CDR3 is TGTGCCAGCAGCCTGCCCCCAGGTGGCTACACCTTC.

This clonotype has a count of ten or more. The chain carries TRBV7-9 and TRBJ2-7, with TRBD1 identical over 7 bases. CDR1 SEHNR and CDR2 FQNEAQ come from the germline V gene (reference sequence). After removal of 6 bases from V and 6 bases from J, the junction contained 5 bases not matched to a gene. This CDR3 contains 12 residues. This chain's CDR3 is CASRTGVSEQYF. CDR3 nucleotide sequence: TGTGCCAGCAGAACAGGGGTCTCCGAGCAGTACTTC. The full variable domain, with the rest looked up from reference TRBV7-9 and TRBJ2-7, is DTGVSQNPRHKITKRGQNVTFRCDPISEHNRLYWYRQTLGQGPEFLTYFQNEAQLEKSRLLSDRFSAERPKGSFSTLEIQRTEQGDSAMYLCASRTGVSEQYFGPGTRLTVT.

Regarding this clonotype: Being one base from a much bigger clone, this may be a read error. The chain recombines TRBV7-9 with TRBJ1-2; D is undetermined. Germline V CDR1 and CDR2: SEHNR, FQNEAQ (reference sequence). This CDR3 spans 16 amino acids. CDR3 sequence (DNA): TGTGCCAACAGCTTAGGATCCGGGAGTTGGGACTATGGCTACACCTTC. Protein: CANSLGSGSWDYGYTF.

The chain's CDR3 is CASRRSGTFTDTQYF. The CDR3 coding sequence is TGTGCCAGCAGAAGAAGCGGGACTTTCACAGATACGCAGTATTTT. This sequence joins TRBV2 and TRBJ2-3; 7 bases fit TRBD2. Germline V CDR1 and CDR2: SNHLY, FYNNEI. Trimming cost V 6 bases and J 2 bases; bases outside gene matches: 8. The CDR3 loop spans 15 amino acids.

This clonotype was counted ten times or more. The J gene is TRBJ2-5, the V gene TRBV2; the D gene is possibly TRBD1 (5 bases). Germline CDR1 and CDR2: SNHLY and FYNNEI. Trimming cost V 3 bases and J 5 bases, with 13 bases left between them. CDR3 length: 14 residues. In DNA form, the CDR3 reads TGTGCCAGCAGTGATCTGCAGGGCTCGGAGACCCAGTACTTC. It encodes CASSDLQGSETQYF.

V usage is TRBV27 and J usage is TRBJ1-5; D may be TRBD1 (6 bases). The CDR3 has 16 amino acids. With 11 bases removed from V and 2 bases from J, the gap between germline ends came to 22 bases. Germline CDR1 reads MNHEY; CDR2 reads SMNVEV (reference sequence). The CDR3, as DNA: TGTGCCGGCTGTGACAGGATCCTGTCCTGCAATCAGCCCCAGCATTTT. This sequence encodes CAGCDRILSCNQPQHF.

This CDR3 reads CASSVDSAFQPQHF. In DNA, the CDR3 is TGTGCCAGCAGCGTAGACAGCGCTTTTCAGCCCCAGCATTTT. The V call is TRBV12-3 or TRBV12-4, the J call TRBJ1-5; D might be TRBD1 (5 bases). This CDR3 has 14 amino acids. The germline V and J ends were trimmed by 6 bases and 6 bases, with 15 bases remaining between them.

This clonotype appeared a few times. V and J are TRBV6-1 and TRBJ1-5; maybe TRBD1 (5 bases). The CDR3 runs 17 residues. CDR1 is MNHNS and CDR2 is SASEGT in the germline V gene. Trimming removed 5 bases at V and 0 bases at J, with 17 bases between. This CDR3 is CASSRGTASASNQPQHF. The DNA for the CDR3 is TGTGCCAGCAGTAGGGGAACCGCTAGCGCTAGCAATCAGCCCCAGCATTTT.

To note about this clonotype: An end of the junction differs from the germline gene, which may be a read error. V and J are TRBV4-1 and TRBJ1-1; 7 bases line up with TRBD1. The germline CDR1 and CDR2 sequences are MGHRA and YSYEKL. This CDR3 region has 16 residues. CDR3 in DNA: TGCGCCAGCAGCCAATTTCTAGGGGGCGCGAACGCTGAAGCTTTCTTT. This translates into CASSQFLGGANAEAFF.